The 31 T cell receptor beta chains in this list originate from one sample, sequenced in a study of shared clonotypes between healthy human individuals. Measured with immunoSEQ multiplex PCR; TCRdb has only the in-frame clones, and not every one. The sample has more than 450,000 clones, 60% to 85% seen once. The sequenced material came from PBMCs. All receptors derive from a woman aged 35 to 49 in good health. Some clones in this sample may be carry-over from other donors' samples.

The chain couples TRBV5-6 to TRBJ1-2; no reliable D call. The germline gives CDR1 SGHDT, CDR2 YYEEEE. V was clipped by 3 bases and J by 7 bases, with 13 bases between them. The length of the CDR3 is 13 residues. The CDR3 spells CASSSYGLRGYTF. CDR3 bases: TGTGCCAGCAGCTCCTACGGGCTTCGTGGCTACACCTTC.

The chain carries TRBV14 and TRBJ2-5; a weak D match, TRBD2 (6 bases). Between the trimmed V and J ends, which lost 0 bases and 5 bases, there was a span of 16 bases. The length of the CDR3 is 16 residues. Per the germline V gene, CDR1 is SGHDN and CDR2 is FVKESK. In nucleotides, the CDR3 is TGTGCCAGCAGCCAAGATCGGACGGGGGTGGAGGAGACCCAGTACTTC. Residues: CASSQDRTGVEETQYF.

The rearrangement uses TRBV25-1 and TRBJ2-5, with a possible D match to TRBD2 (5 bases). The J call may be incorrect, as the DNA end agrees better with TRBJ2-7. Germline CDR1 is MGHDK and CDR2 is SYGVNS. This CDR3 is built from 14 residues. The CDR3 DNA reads TGTGCCAGCAGCCCCCGGGGATTCTCCTACGAGCAGTACTTC. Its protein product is CASSPRGFSYEQYF.

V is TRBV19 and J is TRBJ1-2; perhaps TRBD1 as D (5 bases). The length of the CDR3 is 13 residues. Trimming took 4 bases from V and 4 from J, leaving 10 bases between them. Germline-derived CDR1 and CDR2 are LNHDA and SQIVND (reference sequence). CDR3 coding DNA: TGTGCCAGTAGTAAAGGGGACGGCTATGGCTACACCTTC. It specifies CASSKGDGYGYTF.

Here the CDR3 DNA reads TGCAGCGCAGCCGGACTAGCGGGCACAGATACGCAGTATTTT. It is translated as CSAAGLAGTDTQYF. This chain joins TRBV29-1 and TRBJ2-3, with 10 nucleotides matching TRBD2. The CDR3 loop spans 14 amino acids. From germline, CDR1 is SQVTM and CDR2 ANQGSEA. Losses at the gene ends were 7 bases for V and 1 base for J; bases not matched to a gene: 5.

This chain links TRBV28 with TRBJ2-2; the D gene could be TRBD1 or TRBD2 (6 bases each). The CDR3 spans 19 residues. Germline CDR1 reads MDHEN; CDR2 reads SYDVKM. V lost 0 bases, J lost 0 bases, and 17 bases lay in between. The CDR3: CASSLWGYLRGANTGELFF. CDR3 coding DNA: TGTGCCAGCAGTTTATGGGGATACCTGAGGGGGGCGAACACCGGGGAGCTGTTTTTT. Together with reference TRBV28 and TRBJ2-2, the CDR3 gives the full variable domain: DVKVTQSSRYLVKRTGEKVFLECVQDMDHENMFWYRQDPGLGLRLIYFSYDVKMKEKGDIPEGYSVSREKKERFSLILESASTNQTSMYLCASSLWGYLRGANTGELFFGEGSRLTVL.

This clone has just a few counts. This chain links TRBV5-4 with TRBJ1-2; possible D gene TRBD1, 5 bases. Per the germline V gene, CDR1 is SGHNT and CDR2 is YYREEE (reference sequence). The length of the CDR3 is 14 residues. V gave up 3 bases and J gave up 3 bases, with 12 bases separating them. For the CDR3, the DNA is TGTGCCAGCAGCTCAGCCCGGGGGGACTATGGCTACACCTTC. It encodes CASSSARGDYGYTF.

CDR3 nucleotide sequence: TGTGCCAGCTCACCACCTCAGGGCAGAGGAGAAAAACTGTTTTTT. Its translation: CASSPPQGRGEKLFF. This chain connects TRBV18 to TRBJ1-4; D might be TRBD1 (5 bases). V was clipped by 0 bases and J by 8 bases, with 13 bases between them. Germline CDR1 and CDR2: KGHSH and LQKENI. CDR3 length: 15 residues.

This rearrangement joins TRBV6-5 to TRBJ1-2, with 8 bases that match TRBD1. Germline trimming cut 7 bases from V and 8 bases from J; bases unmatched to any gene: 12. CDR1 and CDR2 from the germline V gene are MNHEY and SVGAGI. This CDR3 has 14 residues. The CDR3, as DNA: TGTGCCAGCACTTCCTCCCCGGACAGGGAGGGCTACACCTTC. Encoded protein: CASTSSPDREGYTF.

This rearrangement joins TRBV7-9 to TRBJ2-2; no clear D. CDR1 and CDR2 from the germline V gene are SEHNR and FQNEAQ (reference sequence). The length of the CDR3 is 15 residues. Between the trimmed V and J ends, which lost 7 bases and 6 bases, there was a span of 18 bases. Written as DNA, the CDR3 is TGTGCCAGCACCCTTGCTATTGGGGTCCCCGGGGAGCTGTTTTTT. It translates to CASTLAIGVPGELFF.

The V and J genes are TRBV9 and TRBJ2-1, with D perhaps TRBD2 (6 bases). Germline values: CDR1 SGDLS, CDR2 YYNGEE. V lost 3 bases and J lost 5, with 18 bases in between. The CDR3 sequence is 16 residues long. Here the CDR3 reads CASSAGGAIGHNEQFF. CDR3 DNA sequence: TGTGCCAGCAGCGCCGGGGGAGCAATCGGCCACAATGAGCAGTTCTTC.

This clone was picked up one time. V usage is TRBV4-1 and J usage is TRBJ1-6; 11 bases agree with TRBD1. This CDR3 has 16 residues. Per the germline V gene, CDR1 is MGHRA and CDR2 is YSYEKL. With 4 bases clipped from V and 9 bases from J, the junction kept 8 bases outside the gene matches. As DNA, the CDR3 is TGCGCCAGCAGCCTCGGGACAGGGGGGGGTGGTTCACCCCTCCACTTT. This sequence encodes CASSLGTGGGGSPLHF.

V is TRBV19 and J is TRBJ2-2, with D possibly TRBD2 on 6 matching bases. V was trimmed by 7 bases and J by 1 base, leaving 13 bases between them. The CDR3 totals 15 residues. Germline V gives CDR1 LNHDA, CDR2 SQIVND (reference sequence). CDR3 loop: CASIPRGKNTGELFF. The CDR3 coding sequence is TGTGCCAGTATCCCCCGCGGGAAGAACACCGGGGAGCTGTTTTTT.

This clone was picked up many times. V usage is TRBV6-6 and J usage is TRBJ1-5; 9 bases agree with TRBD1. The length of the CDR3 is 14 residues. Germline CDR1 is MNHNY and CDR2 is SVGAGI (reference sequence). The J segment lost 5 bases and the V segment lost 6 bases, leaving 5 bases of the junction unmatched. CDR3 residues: CASSWDRVDQPQHF. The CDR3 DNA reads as TGTGCCAGCAGCTGGGACAGGGTGGATCAGCCCCAGCATTTT.

In DNA form, the CDR3 reads TGTGCCAGCAGCTATCGACAGGGGGAGATCTCTGGGGCCAACGTCCTGACTTTC. It translates to CASSYRQGEISGANVLTF. The chain employs TRBV7-2 and TRBJ2-6, with TRBD1 matching 9 bases. Germline CDR1 SGHTA, CDR2 FQGNSA. The junction had 7 bases not matched to a gene; V was cut back by 4 bases and J by 0 bases. The CDR3 is made up of 18 amino acids.

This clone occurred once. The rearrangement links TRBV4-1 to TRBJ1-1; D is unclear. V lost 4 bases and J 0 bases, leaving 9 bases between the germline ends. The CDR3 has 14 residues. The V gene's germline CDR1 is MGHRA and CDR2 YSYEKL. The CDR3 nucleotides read TGCGCCAGCAGCCCAAGGGTATTGAACACTGAAGCTTTCTTT. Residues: CASSPRVLNTEAFF.

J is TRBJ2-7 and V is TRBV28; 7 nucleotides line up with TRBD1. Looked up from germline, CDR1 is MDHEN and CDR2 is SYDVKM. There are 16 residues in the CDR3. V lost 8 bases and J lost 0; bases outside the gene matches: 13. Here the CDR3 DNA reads TGTGCCAGCCGCCTTAACTCGGACAGGTTCTCCTACGAGCAGTACTTC. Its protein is CASRLNSDRFSYEQYF.

The CDR3 protein is CASSSDARGNRYGYTF. The CDR3 nucleotides are TGTGCCAGCAGCTCGGACGCAAGGGGTAATCGGTATGGCTACACCTTC. The V call is TRBV6-6, the J call TRBJ1-2; TRBD1 is a possible D gene (5 bases). The germline gives CDR1 MNHNY, CDR2 SVGAGI (reference sequence). CDR3 size: 16 residues. V shed 6 bases and J shed 5 bases, with 22 bases lying between them.

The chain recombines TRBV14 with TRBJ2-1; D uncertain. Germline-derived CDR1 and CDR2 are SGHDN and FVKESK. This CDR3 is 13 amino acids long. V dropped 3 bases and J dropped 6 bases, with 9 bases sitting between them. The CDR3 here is CASSQTNSNEQFF. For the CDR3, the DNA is TGTGCCAGCAGCCAGACAAATAGCAATGAGCAGTTCTTC.

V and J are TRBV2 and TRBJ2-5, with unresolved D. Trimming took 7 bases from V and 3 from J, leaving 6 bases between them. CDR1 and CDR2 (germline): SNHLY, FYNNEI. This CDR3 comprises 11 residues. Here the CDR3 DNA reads TGTGCCAGCACCTTTAAAGAGACCCAGTACTTC. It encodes CASTFKETQYF. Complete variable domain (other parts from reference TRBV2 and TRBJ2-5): EPEVTQTPSHQVTQMGQEVILRCVPISNHLYFYWYRQILGQKVEFLVSFYNNEISEKSEIFDDQFSVERPDGSNFTLKIRSTKLEDSAMYFCASTFKETQYFGPGTRLLVL.

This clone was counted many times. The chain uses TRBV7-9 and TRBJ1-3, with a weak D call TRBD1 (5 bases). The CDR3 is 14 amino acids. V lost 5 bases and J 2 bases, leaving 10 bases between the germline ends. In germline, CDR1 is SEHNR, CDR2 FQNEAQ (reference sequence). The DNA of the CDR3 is TGTGCCAGCAGCCAGGGAGTGGCTGGAAACACCATATATTTT. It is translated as CASSQGVAGNTIYF. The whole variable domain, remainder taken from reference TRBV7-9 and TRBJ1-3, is DTGVSQNPRHKITKRGQNVTFRCDPISEHNRLYWYRQTLGQGPEFLTYFQNEAQLEKSRLLSDRFSAERPKGSFSTLEIQRTEQGDSAMYLCASSQGVAGNTIYFGEGSWLTVV.

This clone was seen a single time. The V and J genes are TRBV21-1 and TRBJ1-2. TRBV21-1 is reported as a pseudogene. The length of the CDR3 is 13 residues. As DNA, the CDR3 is TGTGCCAGCAGGATTAGGCGGGCCTATGGCTACACCTTC. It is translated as CASRIRRAYGYTF.

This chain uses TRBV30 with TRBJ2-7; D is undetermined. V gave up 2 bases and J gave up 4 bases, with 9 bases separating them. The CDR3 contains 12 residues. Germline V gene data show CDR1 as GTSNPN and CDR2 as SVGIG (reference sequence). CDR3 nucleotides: TGTGCCTGGAGTCCAAGGGTTTACGAGCAGTACTTC. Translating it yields CAWSPRVYEQYF.

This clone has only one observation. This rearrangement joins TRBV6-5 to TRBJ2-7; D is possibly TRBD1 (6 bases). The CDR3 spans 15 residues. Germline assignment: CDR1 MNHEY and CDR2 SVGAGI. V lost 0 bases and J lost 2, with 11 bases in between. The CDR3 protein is CASSYSDSDTYEQYF. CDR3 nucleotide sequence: TGTGCCAGCAGTTACTCGGACAGTGATACCTACGAGCAGTACTTC.

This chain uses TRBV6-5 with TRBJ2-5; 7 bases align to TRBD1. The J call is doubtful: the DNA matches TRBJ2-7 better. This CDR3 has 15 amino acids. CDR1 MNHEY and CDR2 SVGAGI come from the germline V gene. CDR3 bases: TGTGCCAGCAGTTTAGGACAGGACCGAACCTACGAGCAGTACTTC. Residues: CASSLGQDRTYEQYF.

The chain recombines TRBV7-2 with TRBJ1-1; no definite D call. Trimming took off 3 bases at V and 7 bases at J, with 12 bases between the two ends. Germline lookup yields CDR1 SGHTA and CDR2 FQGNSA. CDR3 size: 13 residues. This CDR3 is CASSLDPDIEAFF. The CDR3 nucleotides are TGTGCCAGCAGCTTGGACCCTGACATTGAAGCTTTCTTT.

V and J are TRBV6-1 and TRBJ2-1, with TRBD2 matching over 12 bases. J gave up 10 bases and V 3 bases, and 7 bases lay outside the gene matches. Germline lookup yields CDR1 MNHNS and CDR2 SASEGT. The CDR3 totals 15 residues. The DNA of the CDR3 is TGTGCCAGCAGTGAGTTTACTAGCGGGAGGCCCGAGCAGTTCTTC. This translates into CASSEFTSGRPEQFF.

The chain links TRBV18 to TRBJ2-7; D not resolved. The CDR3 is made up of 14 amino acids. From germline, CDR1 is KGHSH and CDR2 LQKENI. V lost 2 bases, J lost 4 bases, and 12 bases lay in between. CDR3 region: CASSPGVQTYEQYF. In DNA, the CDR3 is TGTGCCAGCTCACCAGGGGTACAGACTTACGAGCAGTACTTC. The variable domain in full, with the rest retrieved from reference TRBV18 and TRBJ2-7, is NAGVMQNPRHLVRRRGQEARLRCSPMKGHSHVYWYRQLPEEGLKFMVYLQKENIIDESGMPKERFSAEFPKEGPSILRIQQVVRGDSAAYFCASSPGVQTYEQYFGPGTRLTVT.

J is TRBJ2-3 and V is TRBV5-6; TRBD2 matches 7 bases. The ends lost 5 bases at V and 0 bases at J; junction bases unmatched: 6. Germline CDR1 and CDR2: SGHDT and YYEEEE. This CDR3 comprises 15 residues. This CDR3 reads CASRLAKSSTDTQYF. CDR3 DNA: TGTGCCAGCAGACTAGCGAAAAGTAGCACAGATACGCAGTATTTT.

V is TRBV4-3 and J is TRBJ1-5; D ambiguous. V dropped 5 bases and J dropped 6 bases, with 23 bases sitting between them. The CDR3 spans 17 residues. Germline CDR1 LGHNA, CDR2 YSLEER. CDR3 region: CASSYHYVTASTQPQHF. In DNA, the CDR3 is TGCGCCAGCAGCTACCACTACGTCACAGCCTCGACTCAGCCCCAGCATTTT.

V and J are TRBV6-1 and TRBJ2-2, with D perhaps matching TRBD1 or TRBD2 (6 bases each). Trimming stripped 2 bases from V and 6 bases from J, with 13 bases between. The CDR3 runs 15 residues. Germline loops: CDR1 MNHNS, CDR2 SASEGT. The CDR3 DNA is TGTGCCAGCAGTGAATACTGGGGGGCCCCCGGGGAGCTGTTTTTT. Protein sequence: CASSEYWGAPGELFF.